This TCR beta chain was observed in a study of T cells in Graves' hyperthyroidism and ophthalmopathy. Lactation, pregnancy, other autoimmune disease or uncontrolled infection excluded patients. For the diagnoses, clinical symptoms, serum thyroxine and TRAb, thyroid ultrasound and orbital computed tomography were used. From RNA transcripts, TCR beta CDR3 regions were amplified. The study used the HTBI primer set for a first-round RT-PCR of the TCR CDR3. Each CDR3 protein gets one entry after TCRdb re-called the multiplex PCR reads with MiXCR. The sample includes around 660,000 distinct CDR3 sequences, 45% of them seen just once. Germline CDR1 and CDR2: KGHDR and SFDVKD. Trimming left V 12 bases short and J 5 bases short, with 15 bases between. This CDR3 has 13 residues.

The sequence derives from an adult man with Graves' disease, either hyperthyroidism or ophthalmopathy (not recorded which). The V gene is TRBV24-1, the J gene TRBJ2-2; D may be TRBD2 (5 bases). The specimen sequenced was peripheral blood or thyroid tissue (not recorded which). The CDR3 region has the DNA TGTGCCGCCTCGGTTGGCGGGACCGGGGAGCTGTTTTTT. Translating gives CAASVGGTGELFF.